What follows describes a single TCR beta chain. This record comes from a study of blood T cells in healthy people across ages. Primed by a sample-barcoded 5' primer and a J-beta primer mix, a second PCR proceeded for 7 to 11 cycles. Every single cDNA molecule received a tag from a template-switch adaptor with 12 random nucleotides. One entry per CDR3 protein results from TCRdb running MiXCR on the 5' RACE reads. The repertoire holds 1.4 million to 1.5 million distinct CDR3 sequences, with about 43% as singletons. The V gene's germline CDR1 is SGHRS and CDR2 YFSETQ. With 4 bases removed from V and 8 bases from J, the gap between germline ends came to 19 bases. This CDR3 is 15 amino acids long.

The sequenced material came from blood. This clonotype originated in a woman under 30 in good health. The V call is TRBV5-1, the J call TRBJ2-4, with no clear D. The CDR3, as DNA: TGCGCCAGCAGCCCCTTCGGTCGCGACATGGACATTCAGTACTTC. Translated, it gives CASSPFGRDMDIQYF.